These 2 T cell receptor beta chains originate from one sample sequenced in a study of response to subunit inactivated influenza vaccine. TCRdb recomputed calls from the RT-PCR reads with MiXCR, one row per CDR3 protein. The table has 450,000 to 550,000 distinct CDR3 sequences, about 25% seen once; the top ten hold 1.5% to 2%. Sequencing used CD4+ T cells sorted from PBMCs, obtained roughly 5 days after vaccination. These receptors were collected from a man aged 45-65 years who received an inactivated influenza vaccine.

This clonotype was observed a few times. The chain uses TRBV5-1 and TRBJ2-1, with D possibly matching TRBD1 (5 bases). The V end was cut by 4 bases, the J end by 2 bases, with 10 bases between. The CDR3 contains 14 residues. Germline assignment: CDR1 SGHRS and CDR2 YFSETQ. The CDR3 sequence is CASSGQGTYNEQFF. CDR3 nucleotide sequence: TGCGCCAGCAGCGGGCAGGGTACCTACAATGAGCAGTTCTTC.

This clonotype was seen only a few times. This chain links TRBV5-1 with TRBJ2-2, with a possible D match to TRBD2 (5 bases). V shed 0 bases and J shed 5 bases, with 11 bases lying between them. Germline-derived CDR1 and CDR2 are SGHRS and YFSETQ. CDR3 length: 15 residues. The CDR3 nucleotides read TGCGCCAGCAGCTTGGGAGAGGGCAGGACCGGGGAGCTGTTTTTT. It yields the protein CASSLGEGRTGELFF.